The source of this T cell receptor beta chain is a study of blood T cell repertoires in COVID-19. At the level of the study: The samples span acute and convalescent COVID-19 from the United States, Italy and Spain.

Trimming left V 4 bases short and J 3 bases short, with 8 bases between. Per the germline V gene, CDR1 is KGHSH and CDR2 is LQKENI. The CDR3 extends over 13 amino acids. Per the original data handling: Using reference gene primer amplification, nucleated cell counts were estimated. The data were produced by immunoSEQ multiplex PCR, yet TCRdb's version contains in-frame clones alone and is incomplete. That table is the source of V, J and clone size, and D and trimming were worked out from the DNA. Of some 150,000 clones listed, approximately 80% were seen once; the top ten hold more than 40%. This sequence joins TRBV18 and TRBJ2-3; D may be TRBD2 (5 bases). The sequence was obtained from a human donor in a cohort sampled during active COVID-19. Sequencing was done on a sample of peripheral blood. CDR3 bases: TGTGCCAGCTCACAGGACTTGACAGATACGCAGTATTTT. It codes for CASSQDLTDTQYF.